The TCR beta chain described here comes from a study of technical replicates of blood from a handful of donors. The CDR3 contains 8 residues. Germline CDR1 is SEHNR and CDR2 is FQNEAQ (reference sequence). TCRdb's table, derived via immunoSEQ multiplex PCR, lists solely in-frame clones and lacks some. The table has more than 90,000 clones, around 96% seen once. With regard to this clone: An end of the junction does not agree with germline; a read error may underlie this.

The V call is TRBV7-9, the J call TRBJ2-7; D gene uncertain. This clonotype originated in a human donor in good health. The specimen was T cells isolated from PBMCs. DNA for the CDR3: TGTGCCAGCAGCTTAACAGACTTC. It encodes CASSLTDF.